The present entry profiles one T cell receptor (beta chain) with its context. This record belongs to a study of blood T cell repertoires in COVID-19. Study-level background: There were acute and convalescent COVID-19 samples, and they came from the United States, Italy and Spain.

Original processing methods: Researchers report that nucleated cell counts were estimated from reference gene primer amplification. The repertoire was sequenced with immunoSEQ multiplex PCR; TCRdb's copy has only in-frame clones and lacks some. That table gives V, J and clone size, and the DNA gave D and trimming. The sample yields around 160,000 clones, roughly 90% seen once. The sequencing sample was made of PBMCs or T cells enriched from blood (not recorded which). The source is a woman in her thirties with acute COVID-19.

CDR3 in amino acids: CASGRAGGAQETQYF. DNA for the CDR3: TGTGCCAGCGGCCGAGCGGGAGGGGCTCAAGAGACCCAGTACTTC. The chain employs TRBV7-9 and TRBJ2-5; 10 bases are shared with TRBD2. The CDR3 loop spans 15 amino acids. From germline, CDR1 is SEHNR and CDR2 FQNEAQ (reference sequence). V lost 8 bases, J lost 2 bases, and 8 bases stayed unmatched.